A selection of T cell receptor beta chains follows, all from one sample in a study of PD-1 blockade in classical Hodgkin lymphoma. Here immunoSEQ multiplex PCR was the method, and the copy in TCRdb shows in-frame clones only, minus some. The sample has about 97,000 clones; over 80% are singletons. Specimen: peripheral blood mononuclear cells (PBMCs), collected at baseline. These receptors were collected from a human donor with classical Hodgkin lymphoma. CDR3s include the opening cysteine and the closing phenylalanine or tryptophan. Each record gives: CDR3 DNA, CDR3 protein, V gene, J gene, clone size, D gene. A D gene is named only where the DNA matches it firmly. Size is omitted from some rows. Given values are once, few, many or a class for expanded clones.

TGTGCCATCTTGGGACAGGGCGAAGATACGCAGTATTTT	CAILGQGEDTQYF	TRBV10-3	TRBJ2-3	.	TRBD1
TGCGCCAGCAGCTTGGTTTCAGGTCCCTCCTACGAGCAGTACTTC	CASSLVSGPSYEQYF	TRBV5-1	TRBJ2-7	.	.
TGTGCCAGCAGTGAAGCGCTTCTGGGGGCCAGCAATCAGCCCCAGCATTTT	CASSEALLGASNQPQHF	TRBV6-1	TRBJ1-5	.	.
TGTGCCAGCAGCGCCGGACAGGGTTACGAGCAGTACTTC	CASSAGQGYEQYF	TRBV5-4	TRBJ2-7	.	TRBD1
TGCGCCAGCAGCTTAGAGGGCCGGGTCTACAATGAGCAGTTCTTC	CASSLEGRVYNEQFF	TRBV5-1	TRBJ2-1	.	.
TGTGCCAGCAGCCAAGACCACAGCTACGAGCAGTACTTC	CASSQDHSYEQYF	TRBV14	TRBJ2-7	.	.
TGTGCCAGTAGTATCAGGACAGGGGGCTCCTACGAGCAGTACTTC	CASSIRTGGSYEQYF	TRBV19	TRBJ2-7	medium-sized	TRBD1
TGTGCCAGCAGGGCTAGCGGGAGTTCGGAGACCCAGTACTTC	CASRASGSSETQYF	TRBV2	TRBJ2-5	.	TRBD2
TGTGCCAGCAGCCCTTGGACTAGCGGGAGAGATAGCACAGATACGCAGTATTTT	CASSPWTSGRDSTDTQYF	TRBV5-4	TRBJ2-3	.	TRBD2
TGCGCCAGCGGGGAACTAAATTCGGACGAGCAGTACTTC	CASGELNSDEQYF	TRBV10-1	TRBJ2-7	once	.
TGTGCTAGTGGTTCGGGGACAGGGTTCTACGAGCAGTACTTC	CASGSGTGFYEQYF	TRBV12-5	TRBJ2-7	.	TRBD1
TGTGCCAGCAGTGGGACTAGCGGGAGCCAAGAGACCCAGTACTTC	CASSGTSGSQETQYF	TRBV2	TRBJ2-5	.	TRBD2
TGCGCCAGCAGCGTGGCCGGGACAGGGGTGAACACTGAAGCTTTCTTT	CASSVAGTGVNTEAFF	TRBV5-1	TRBJ1-1	.	TRBD1
TGCGCCAGTGGGGTGACAGGGTCCTACGAGCAGTACTTC	CASGVTGSYEQYF	TRBV10-2	TRBJ2-7	.	TRBD1
TGTGCCTGGAGTCCGGGACAGGGGAGGAATCAGCCCCAGCATTTT	CAWSPGQGRNQPQHF	TRBV30	TRBJ1-5	.	TRBD1
TGTGCCAGCAGCCCTGGGTGGGGTACCCCTATCTACAATGAGCAGTTCTTC	CASSPGWGTPIYNEQFF	TRBV5-6	TRBJ2-1	.	.